The 8 T cell receptor delta chains below all came from one sample that was sequenced in a study of gamma-delta T cells after stem cell transplantation. TCRdb re-processed the RT-PCR reads via CATT. The table records about 2,500 delta-chain clones, roughly a fifth of them present only once. Sequencing input: gamma-delta T cells. Every receptor here comes from a human donor. It is not recorded whose cells these are; they may come from a transplant donor.

This clone ranks as large. The gene calls are TRDV1 and TRDJ1; D not certain. The CDR3 has 12 amino acids. Germline V lookup: CDR1 TSWWSYY, CDR2 QGS. Trimming pared 3 bases from V and 4 bases from J, leaving 6 bases between. Here the CDR3 DNA reads TGTGCTCTTGGGGATCCACACGATAAACTCATCTTT. As protein: CALGDPHDKLIF.

This clone came up a few times. This chain links TRDV1 with TRDJ1; 9 positions agree with TRDD3. The CDR3 totals 18 residues. With 0 bases clipped from V and 0 bases from J, the junction kept 8 bases outside the gene matches. Germline CDR1 and CDR2: TSWWSYY and QGS. The CDR3 DNA reads as TGTGCTCTTGGGGAACTGGGGGGAGCTGGGGGATACACCGATAAACTCATCTTT. Protein: CALGELGGAGGYTDKLIF.

Relative to its sample, this clone is large (0.1 to 1%). V is TRDV1 and J is TRDJ2; D is perhaps TRDD3 (6 bases). CDR1 is TSWWSYY, CDR2 QGS, per germline. Trimming cost V 2 bases and J 4 bases, with 14 bases left between them. This CDR3 contains 16 residues. CDR3 protein: CALGERIPWETAQLFF. The CDR3 nucleotides are TGTGCTCTTGGGGAAAGGATACCTTGGGAGACAGCACAACTCTTCTTT.

The chain recombines TRDV3 with TRDJ1; 11 positions match TRDD3. No J gene was available from TCRdb, and it was assigned here by a germline match of the DNA. Germline CDR1 reads TVYSNPD; CDR2 reads GDNSRS (reference sequence). The CDR3 extends over 22 amino acids. V lost 2 bases to trimming and J lost 1 base; unmatched junction nucleotides: 27. The CDR3 loop is CAFPTSWRSSAPWGIRTDKLIF. Written as DNA, the CDR3 is TGTGCCTTTCCCACCTCGTGGCGGTCGAGTGCTCCTTGGGGGATACGCACCGATAAACTCATCTTT.

This clone is large in the sample. V and J are TRDV2 and TRDJ1, with 7 bases aligning to TRDD3. The junction had 1 base not matched to a gene; V was cut back by 0 bases and J by 1 base. The CDR3 length is 14 residues. Per germline, CDR1 GEAIGNYY and CDR2 EKD. DNA of the CDR3: TGTGCCTGTGACACCTGGGGGAGCACCGATAAACTCATCTTT. The encoded protein is CACDTWGSTDKLIF.

Without a V gene call, the J gene is given as TRDJ1; the D call in the table, TRDD3, was not verified against the DNA. CDR3 length equals 31 residues. CDR3 in DNA: TGTGCTCTTGGGGAACCGGCCCAACCGCCGAACCCAGCCTTCCCAGAAAACGATGGGGGATACTCCCCCCGGTACACCGATAAACTCATCTTT. It encodes CALGEPAQPPNPAFPENDGGYSPRYTDKLIF.

The table lists this clone with a few counts. This could be a read error, since a much larger clone is one nucleotide away. The V gene is TRDV2, the J gene TRDJ3; D perhaps matches TRDD3 (5 bases). CDR1 and CDR2 from the germline V gene are GEAIGNYY and EKD. This CDR3 contains 19 residues. The V end was cut by 0 bases, the J end by 0 bases, with 14 bases between. CDR3 coding DNA: TGTGCCTGTGACACCGTACTGGAGGATCTCTCCTGGGACACCCGACAGATGTTTTTC. This translates into CACDTVLEDLSWDTRQMFF.

In its sample, this clone was seen a few times. Other DNA sequences from this sample encode an identical CDR3 as well. The chain combines TRDV1 with TRDJ2; 8 bases map to TRDD3. J was trimmed by 4 bases and V by 1 base; bases with no gene match: 23. The CDR3 consists of 22 residues. The germline CDR1 and CDR2 sequences are TSWWSYY and QGS. The CDR3 DNA sequence: TGTGCTCTTGGGGAACATGGACCTAAAGGGCTTCGGAAGGGATACGGGACAGCACAACTCTTCTTT. Encoded protein: CALGEHGPKGLRKGYGTAQLFF.